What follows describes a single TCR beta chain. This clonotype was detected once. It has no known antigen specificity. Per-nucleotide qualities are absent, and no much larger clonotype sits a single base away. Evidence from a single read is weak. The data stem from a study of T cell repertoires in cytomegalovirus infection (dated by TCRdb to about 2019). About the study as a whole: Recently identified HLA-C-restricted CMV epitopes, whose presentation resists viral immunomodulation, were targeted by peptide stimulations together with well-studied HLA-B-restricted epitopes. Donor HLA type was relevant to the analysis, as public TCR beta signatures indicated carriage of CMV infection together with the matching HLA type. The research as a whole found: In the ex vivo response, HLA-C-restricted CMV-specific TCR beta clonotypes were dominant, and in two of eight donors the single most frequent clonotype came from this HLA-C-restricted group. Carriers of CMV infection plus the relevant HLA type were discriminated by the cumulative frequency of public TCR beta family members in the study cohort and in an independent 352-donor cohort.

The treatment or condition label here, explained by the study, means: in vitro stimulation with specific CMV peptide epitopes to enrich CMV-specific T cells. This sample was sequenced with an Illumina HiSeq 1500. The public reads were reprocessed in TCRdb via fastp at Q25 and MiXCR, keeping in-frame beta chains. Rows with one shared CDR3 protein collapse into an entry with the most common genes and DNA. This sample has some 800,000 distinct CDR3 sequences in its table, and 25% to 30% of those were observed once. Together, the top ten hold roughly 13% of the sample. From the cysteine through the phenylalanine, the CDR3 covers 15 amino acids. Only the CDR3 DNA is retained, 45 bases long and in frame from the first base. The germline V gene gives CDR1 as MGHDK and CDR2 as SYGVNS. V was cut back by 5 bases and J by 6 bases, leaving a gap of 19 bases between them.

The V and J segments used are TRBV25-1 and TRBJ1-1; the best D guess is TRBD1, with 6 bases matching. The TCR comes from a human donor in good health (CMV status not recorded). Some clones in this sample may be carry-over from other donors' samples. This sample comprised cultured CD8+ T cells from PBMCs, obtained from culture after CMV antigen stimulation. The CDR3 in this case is CASSKGRGAMAEAFF. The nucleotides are TGTGCCAGCAGTAAGGGGAGGGGGGCCATGGCTGAAGCTTTCTTT.